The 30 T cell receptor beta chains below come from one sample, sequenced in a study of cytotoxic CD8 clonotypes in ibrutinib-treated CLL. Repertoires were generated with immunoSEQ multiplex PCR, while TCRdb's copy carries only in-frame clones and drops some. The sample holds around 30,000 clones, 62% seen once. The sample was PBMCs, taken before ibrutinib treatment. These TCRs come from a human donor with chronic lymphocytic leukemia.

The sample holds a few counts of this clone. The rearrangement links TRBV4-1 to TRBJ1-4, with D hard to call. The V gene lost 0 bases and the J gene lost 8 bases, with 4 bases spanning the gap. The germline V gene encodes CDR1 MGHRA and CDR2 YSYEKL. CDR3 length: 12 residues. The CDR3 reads CASSQDGEKLFF. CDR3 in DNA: TGCGCCAGCAGCCAAGACGGGGAAAAACTGTTTTTT.

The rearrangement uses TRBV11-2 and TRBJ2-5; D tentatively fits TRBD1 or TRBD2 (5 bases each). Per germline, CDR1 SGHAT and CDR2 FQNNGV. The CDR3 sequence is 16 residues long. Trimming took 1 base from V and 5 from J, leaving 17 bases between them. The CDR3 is CASSLVGGSPGETQYF. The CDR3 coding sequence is TGTGCCAGCAGCTTAGTTGGGGGATCACCGGGGGAGACCCAGTACTTC.

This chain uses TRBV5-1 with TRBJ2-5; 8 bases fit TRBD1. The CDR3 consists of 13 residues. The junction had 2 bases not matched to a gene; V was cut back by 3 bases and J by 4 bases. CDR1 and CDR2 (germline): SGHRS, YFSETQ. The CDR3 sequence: CASSSGGGETQYF. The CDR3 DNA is TGCGCCAGCAGCTCAGGGGGCGGAGAGACCCAGTACTTC. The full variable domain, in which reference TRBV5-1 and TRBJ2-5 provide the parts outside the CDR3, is KAGVTQTPRYLIKTRGQQVTLSCSPISGHRSVSWYQQTPGQGLQFLFEYFSETQRNKGNFPGRFSGRQFSNSRSEMNVSTLELGDSALYLCASSSGGGETQYFGPGTRLLVL.

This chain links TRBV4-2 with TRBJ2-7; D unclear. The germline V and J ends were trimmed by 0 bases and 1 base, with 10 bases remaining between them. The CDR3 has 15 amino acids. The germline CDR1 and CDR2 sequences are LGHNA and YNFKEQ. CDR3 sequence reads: CASSQESDGSYEQYF. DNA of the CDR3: TGTGCCAGCAGCCAAGAATCAGACGGTTCCTACGAGCAGTACTTC.

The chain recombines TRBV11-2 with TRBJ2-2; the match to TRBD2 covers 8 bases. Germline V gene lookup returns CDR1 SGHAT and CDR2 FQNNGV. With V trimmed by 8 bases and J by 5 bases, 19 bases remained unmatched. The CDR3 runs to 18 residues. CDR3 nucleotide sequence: TGTGCCAGCGGCAGCTTAAAATCCCGGGGGGGCGGAACCGGGGAGCTGTTTTTT. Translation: CASGSLKSRGGGTGELFF.

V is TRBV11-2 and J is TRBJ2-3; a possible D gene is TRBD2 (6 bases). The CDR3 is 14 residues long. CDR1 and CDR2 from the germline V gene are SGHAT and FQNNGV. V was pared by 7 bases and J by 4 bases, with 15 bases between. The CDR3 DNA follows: TGTGCCAGCACCCACACTGGACTACCAGATACGCAGTATTTT. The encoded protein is CASTHTGLPDTQYF.

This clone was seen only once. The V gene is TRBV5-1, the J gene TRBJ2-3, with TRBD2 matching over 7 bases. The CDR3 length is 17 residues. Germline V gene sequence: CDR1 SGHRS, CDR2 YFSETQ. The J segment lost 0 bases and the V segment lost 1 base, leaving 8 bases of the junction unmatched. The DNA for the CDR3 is TGCGCCAGCAGCTTGATTCCCAGCGGGGCTAGCACAGATACGCAGTATTTT. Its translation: CASSLIPSGASTDTQYF.

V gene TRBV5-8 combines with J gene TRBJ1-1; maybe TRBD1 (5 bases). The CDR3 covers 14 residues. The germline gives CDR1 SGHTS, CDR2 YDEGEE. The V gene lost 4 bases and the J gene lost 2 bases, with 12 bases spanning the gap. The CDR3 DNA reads TGTGCCAGCAGCACCACAGGACGTAACACTGAAGCTTTCTTT. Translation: CASSTTGRNTEAFF.

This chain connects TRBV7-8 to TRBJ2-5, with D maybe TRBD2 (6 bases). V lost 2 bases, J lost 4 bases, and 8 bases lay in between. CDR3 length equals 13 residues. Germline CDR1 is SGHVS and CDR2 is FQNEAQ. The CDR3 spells CASSLRGGETQYF. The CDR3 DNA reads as TGTGCCAGCAGCTTACGGGGAGGAGAGACCCAGTACTTC.

CDR3 in amino acids: CASSLYENTEAFF. The CDR3 region has the DNA TGTGCCAGCAGTTTATATGAGAACACTGAAGCTTTCTTT. The chain joins TRBV27 to TRBJ1-1; no clear D. V was shortened by 1 base and J by 1 base, with 4 bases between the two germline ends. This CDR3 region has 13 residues. CDR1 is MNHEY and CDR2 is SMNVEV in the germline V gene (reference sequence).

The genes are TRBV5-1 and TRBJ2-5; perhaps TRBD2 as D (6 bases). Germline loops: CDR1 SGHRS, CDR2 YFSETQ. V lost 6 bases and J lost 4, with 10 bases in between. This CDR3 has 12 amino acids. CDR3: CASKPEGETQYF. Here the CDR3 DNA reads TGCGCCAGCAAGCCGGAGGGAGAGACCCAGTACTTC.

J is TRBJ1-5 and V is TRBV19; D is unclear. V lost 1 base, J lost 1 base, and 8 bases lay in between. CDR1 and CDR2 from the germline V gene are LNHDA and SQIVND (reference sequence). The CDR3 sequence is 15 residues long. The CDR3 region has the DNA TGTGCCAGTAGTATAGCATCCCGAAGCAATCAGCCCCAGCATTTT. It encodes CASSIASRSNQPQHF.

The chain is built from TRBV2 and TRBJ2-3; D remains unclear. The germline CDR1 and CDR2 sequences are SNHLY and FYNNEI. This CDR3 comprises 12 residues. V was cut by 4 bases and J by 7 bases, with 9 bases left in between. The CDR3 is CASSVGSHTQYF. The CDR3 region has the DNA TGTGCCAGCAGTGTCGGCAGCCATACGCAGTATTTT.

CDR3 DNA: TGTGCCAGCAGCGGGGGGCGACCAGAAGCTTTCTTT. Its protein product is CASSGGRPEAFF. This chain links TRBV5-4 with TRBJ1-1; D is perhaps TRBD1 (6 bases). Deletions cut 4 bases from V and 8 bases from J, with 12 bases between. The CDR3 runs to 12 residues. The germline V gene encodes CDR1 SGHNT and CDR2 YYREEE (reference sequence).

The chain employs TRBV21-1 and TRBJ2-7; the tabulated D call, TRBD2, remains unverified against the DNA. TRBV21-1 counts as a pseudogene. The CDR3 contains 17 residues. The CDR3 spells CASSKYGRGAQLYEQYF. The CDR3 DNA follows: TGTGCCAGCAGCAAATACGGGCGGGGGGCTCAGCTTTACGAGCAGTACTTC.

CDR3 protein: CASSPQGDTGELFF. In DNA form, the CDR3 reads TGCGCCAGCAGCCCACAGGGGGACACCGGGGAGCTGTTTTTT. The chain couples TRBV5-1 to TRBJ2-2; 8 bases are a match to TRBD1. Per germline, CDR1 SGHRS and CDR2 YFSETQ. V was clipped by 4 bases and J by 3 bases; unmatched bases: 2. This CDR3 is 14 amino acids long.

CDR3 bases: TGTGCCAGCAGTACGACGGATTACTACGAGCAGTACTTC. Amino acid sequence: CASSTTDYYEQYF. V is TRBV6-5 and J is TRBJ2-7; D call uncertain. Per the germline V gene, CDR1 is MNHEY and CDR2 is SVGAGI. This CDR3 contains 13 residues. The V end was cut by 5 bases, the J end by 3 bases, with 11 bases between.

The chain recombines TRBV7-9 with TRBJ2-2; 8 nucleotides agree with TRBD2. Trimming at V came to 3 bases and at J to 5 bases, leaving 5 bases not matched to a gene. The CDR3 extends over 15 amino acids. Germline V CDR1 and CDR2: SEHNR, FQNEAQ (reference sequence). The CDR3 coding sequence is TGTGCCAGCAGCTTTGAGCGGGAGATTACCGGGGAGCTGTTTTTT. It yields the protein CASSFEREITGELFF.

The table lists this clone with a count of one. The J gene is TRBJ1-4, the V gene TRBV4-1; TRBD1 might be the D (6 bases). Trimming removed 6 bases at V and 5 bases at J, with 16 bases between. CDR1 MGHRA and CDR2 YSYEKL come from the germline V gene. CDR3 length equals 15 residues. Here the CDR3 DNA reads TGCGCCAGCAGTCAGGGACACGGAGTAAATGAAAAACTGTTTTTT. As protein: CASSQGHGVNEKLFF.

CDR3: CASSLGGGLAGIQETQYF. CDR3 DNA sequence: TGCGCCAGCAGCTTGGGGGGTGGACTAGCGGGGATCCAAGAGACCCAGTACTTC. The V call is TRBV5-1, the J call TRBJ2-5, with 12 nucleotides matching TRBD2. This CDR3 is 18 amino acids long. V was pared by 0 bases and J by 1 base, with 7 bases of the junction left unmatched. CDR1 is SGHRS and CDR2 is YFSETQ in the germline V gene.

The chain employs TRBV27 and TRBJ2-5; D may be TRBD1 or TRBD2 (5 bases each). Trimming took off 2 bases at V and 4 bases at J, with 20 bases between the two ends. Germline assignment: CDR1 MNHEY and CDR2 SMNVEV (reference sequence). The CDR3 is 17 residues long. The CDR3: CASSLEFSRGRRETQYF. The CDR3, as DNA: TGTGCCAGCAGTTTAGAGTTCTCGAGGGGTAGACGAGAGACCCAGTACTTC.

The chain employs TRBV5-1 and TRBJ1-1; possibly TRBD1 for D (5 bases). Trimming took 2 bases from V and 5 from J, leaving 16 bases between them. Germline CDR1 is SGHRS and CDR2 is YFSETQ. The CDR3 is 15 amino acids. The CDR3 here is CASSFDGGRGTEAFF. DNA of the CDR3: TGCGCCAGCAGCTTCGATGGAGGGCGGGGGACTGAAGCTTTCTTT.

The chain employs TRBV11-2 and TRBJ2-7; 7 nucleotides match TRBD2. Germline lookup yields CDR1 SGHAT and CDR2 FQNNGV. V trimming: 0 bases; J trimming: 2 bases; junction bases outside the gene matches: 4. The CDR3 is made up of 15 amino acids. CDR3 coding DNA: TGTGCCAGCAGCTTAGATGCGGGGGTTCCCTACGAGCAGTACTTC. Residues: CASSLDAGVPYEQYF.

The DNA for the CDR3 is TGCGCCAGCAGCTACCCCGGGGGGGACGAGCAGTACTTC. This translates into CASSYPGGDEQYF. The chain employs TRBV4-1 and TRBJ2-7; 8 bases are shared with TRBD2. V gave up 5 bases and J gave up 5 bases; unmatched junction bases: 5. This CDR3 region has 13 residues. Looked up from germline, CDR1 is MGHRA and CDR2 is YSYEKL.

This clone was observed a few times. The CDR3, as DNA: TGTGCCAGCAGTGACTCTGAGACCGGGGAGCTGTTTTTT. This sequence encodes CASSDSETGELFF. This chain connects TRBV6-4 to TRBJ2-2; D gene unclear. V was shortened by 0 bases and J by 5 bases, with 4 bases between the two germline ends. The CDR3 spans 13 residues. Germline values: CDR1 MRHNA, CDR2 SNTAGT.

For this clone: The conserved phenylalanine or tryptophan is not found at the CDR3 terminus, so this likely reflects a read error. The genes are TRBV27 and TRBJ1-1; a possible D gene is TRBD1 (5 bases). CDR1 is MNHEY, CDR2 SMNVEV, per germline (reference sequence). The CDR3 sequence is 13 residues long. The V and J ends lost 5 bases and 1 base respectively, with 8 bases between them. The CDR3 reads CASSMTENTEAFL. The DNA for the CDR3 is TGTGCCAGCAGTATGACAGAGAACACTGAAGCTTTCCTT.

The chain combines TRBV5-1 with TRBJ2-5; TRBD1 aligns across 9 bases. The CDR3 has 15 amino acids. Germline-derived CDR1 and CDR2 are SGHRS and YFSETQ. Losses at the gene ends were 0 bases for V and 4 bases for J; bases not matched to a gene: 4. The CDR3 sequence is CASSLATGGRETQYF. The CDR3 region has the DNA TGCGCCAGCAGCTTGGCAACAGGGGGCCGAGAGACCCAGTACTTC.

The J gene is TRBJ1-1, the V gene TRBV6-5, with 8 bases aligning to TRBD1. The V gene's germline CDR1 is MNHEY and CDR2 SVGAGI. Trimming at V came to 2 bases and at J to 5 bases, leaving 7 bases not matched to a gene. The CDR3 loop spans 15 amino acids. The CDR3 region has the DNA TGTGCCAGCAGTTACACGCGGACAGGGAGAACTGAAGCTTTCTTT. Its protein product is CASSYTRTGRTEAFF.

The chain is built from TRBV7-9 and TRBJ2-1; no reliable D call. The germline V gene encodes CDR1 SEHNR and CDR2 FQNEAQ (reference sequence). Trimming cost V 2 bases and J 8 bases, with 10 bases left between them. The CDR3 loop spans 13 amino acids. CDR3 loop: CASSLQGVDEQFF. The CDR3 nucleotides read TGTGCCAGCAGCTTACAAGGAGTCGATGAGCAGTTCTTC.

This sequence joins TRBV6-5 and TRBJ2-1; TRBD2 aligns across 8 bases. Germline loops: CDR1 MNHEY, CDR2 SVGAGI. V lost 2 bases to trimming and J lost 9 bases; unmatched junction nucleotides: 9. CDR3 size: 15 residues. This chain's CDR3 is CASSYGGTSGGEQFF. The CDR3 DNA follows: TGTGCCAGCAGTTACGGGGGGACTAGTGGCGGTGAGCAGTTCTTC.